This T cell receptor beta chain appears in the sequencing data of a study of T cell responses to AZD1222 COVID-19 vaccine (dated by TCRdb to about 2021). Study-wide context: Because spike-specific TCR depth and breadth did not differ between the two schedules, AZD1222 recipients who got a second dose at roughly 4 weeks were pooled with those who got a second dose at roughly 12 weeks. A total of 230 to 250 trial participants underwent TCR sequencing, of whom under 220 had received two doses of AZD1222 and roughly 26 had received two doses of the MenACWY control vaccine. Trial participants were enrolled by age into subgroups of 18-55, 56-69 and 70-plus years, and 148, 28 and 57 TCR-sequenced participants, respectively, were included in these subgroups.

Here is what the overall study found, with its caveats: Nearly half of unique spike-specific TCRs reportedly recognized epitopes outside regions mutated in the B.1.351 and B.1.1.7 variants. Because no day 14 peak-response samples were available, repertoires were characterized only after the peak T cell response. Only six or seven AZD1222 recipients were SARS-CoV-2 seropositive at baseline, limiting conclusions about previously exposed vaccinees. Participants were mostly white British and included more females than males, and it was suggested by the authors that clonal diversity may have been underestimated. A significant rise in spike-specific TCR breadth and depth was observed after two AZD1222 doses relative to day 0 and relative to MenACWY recipients. The vaccine-associated CD4 TCRs covered the entire spike protein, and the dominant responses fell in regions 160-218 and 743-854. In the small 56-69-year group, the increase in depth fell short of significance, most likely because of low power.

The time point label here, explained by the study, means: baseline before first vaccination. Vaccinee samples were obtained from the UK trials COV001 and COV002, which included a single-blind randomized controlled phase 2/3 trial of AZD1222 (ChAdOx1 nCoV-19) in healthy adults. For TCRbeta chain sequencing, PBMC samples from trial participants were taken at day 0 and at day 28 after the second dose. The CDR3 regions of human TCRbeta chains were analyzed by immunosequencing. In the authors' own workflow: Repertoire TCRs were matched against a reference library of SARS-CoV-2-specific TCRs generated with the MIRA antigen-specificity platform. Breadth was defined as the fraction of unique TCRs that were SARS-CoV-2-associated. Depth was defined as the fraction of total T cells that were SARS-CoV-2-associated. Using the MIRA data, every spike-specific TCR was mapped to the spike region that the TCR reacted to and assigned to either a CD4 or a CD8 class. Log10-transformed breadth and depth values were compared by one-way ANOVA with Sidak's multiple comparisons tests. Held by TCRdb, this immuneACCESS table contains in-frame sequences only and omits some clones. Under half of the omission traces to an unresolved V gene where checked; the cause of the rest is unknown. V and J calls and clone size are as listed in that table; D and trimming were resolved from the DNA. The sample has about 120,000 clones on record, 85% to 95% of them singletons. Around 1.7% of the sample goes to the ten largest clones.

Remarks on this clone: Its antigen specificity is not known. No base quality information exists; no much larger clone differs at one position.

V is pared back by 2 bases and J by 4 bases, with 8 bases lying between the germline termini. From the germline V gene, CDR1 is SGHAT and CDR2 is FQNNGV. The cysteine opens and the phenylalanine closes a CDR3 of 13 amino acids. Just the 39-base CDR3 DNA is kept, in frame starting at base 1. Sequencing used peripheral blood, obtained on day 0 of AZD1222 vaccination. Recombination linked TRBV11-2 to TRBJ1-2, with the D gene too uncertain to name. The clonotype originates from an adult in good health. The nucleotides read TGTGCCAGCAGCTTAAGCACTGGCTATGGCTACACCTTC. This is translated as CASSLSTGYGYTF.